Sequencing of this TCR beta chain was carried out in a study of shared clonotypes between healthy human individuals (dated by TCRdb to the early 2020s). Turning to the overall study: A couple of women and three men aged 18 to 49 years were included in the cohort. Per donor, three plates each were used for CD4 naive and CD4 memory, two for CD8 naive, and one for CD8 memory. Blood TCR repertoires of about 5 healthy adults were deeply sequenced to estimate repertoire size and the extent of clonotype sharing between individuals. To increase sequencing depth and limit assay-specific biases, different laboratories used diverse techniques to prepare libraries and sequence TCR repertoires. Leukapheresis yielded between about 0.94 and 8.9 billion PBMCs per donor.

TCR CDR3 regions were amplified from genomic DNA by multiplex PCR using the deep immunoSEQ assay. Extracted genomic DNA from each cell subset was distributed evenly across all wells of several immunoSEQ 96-well plates, and each plate was treated as a replicate. For sorted subsets, approximately 190 ng of genomic DNA, equivalent to some 30,000 T cell genomes, went into each replicate PCR. Purified libraries were quantified with a Qubit 3.0 fluorometer, sized on a Bioanalyzer 2100, and re-quantified with the KAPA Library Quantification kit. Every immunoSEQ 96-well plate was sequenced on a separate single-read 150-cycle Illumina NextSeq 550 flow cell. The authors processed their data as follows. Because the immunoSEQ output included only junctional sequences and no quality scores, the filtering could not be the same as the filtering used for full-length reads. Sequences were annotated with PyIR, a Python wrapper for IgBLAST v1.9, using IMGT germline references to assign V/J genes and CDR3. Reads with weak V/J assignments (E-value above 1e-6), missing CDR3, stop codons, out-of-frame junctions, or ambiguous translated residues were removed. V3J clonotypes were defined by identical inferred V gene, J gene, and CDR3 amino acid sequence. The percentage overlap between two repertoires was calculated by dividing the number of shared unique clonotypes by the size of the smaller repertoire. Repertoire richness was assessed with RTK rarefaction, the Chao1 estimator, and Recon v2.1 estimates of unobserved clonotypes. Generation probabilities for all TCRbeta clonotypes obtained by the gDNA method from several donors were computed using OLGA. TCRdb provides this immuneACCESS table in a form limited to in-frame rearrangements. Some clones are lacking; in checked studies, under half of them reflect an unresolved V gene, and why the rest are absent is not known. The V and J calls and clone size are taken from that table; D and trimming were inferred from the DNA. The sample table shows more than 1 million clones, and about 80% are seen once. The top ten constitute around 0.47% of the sample.

Overall study outcomes, separate from this receptor: Sharing across several donors was observed for around 5% of naive CD4, 3.5% of naive CD8, roughly 2.4% of memory CD4, and over 0.3% of memory CD8 clonotypes. Based on pairwise subsampling, the degree of clonotype sharing among donors was expected to be affected by sequencing depth. The genetic and exposure-history diversity represented was limited by the small number of donors. Even with the large sequencing depth, rarefaction of the sorted-subset datasets indicated that sequencing was incomplete. Only blood was sampled, and tissue TCR repertoires likely differ from those in blood. Larger estimated clonotype richness was generally found for naive subsets than for memory subsets. Compared with non-shared clonotypes, the clonotypes found in all four sorted-subset donors had higher generation probabilities.

Donors were healthy HIV-negative adults with no recently reported acute infections or vaccinations. Every donor was a Caucasian adult living in Nashville, Tennessee, USA. Magnetic negative selection was used to enrich CD4+ T cells, after which naive cells were positively selected on CD45RA and the negative fraction became the memory subset. Blood was collected by leukapheresis, and PBMCs were isolated by Ficoll-Histopaque density gradient centrifugation and then cryopreserved in liquid nitrogen vapor phase. Analytical flow cytometry was used to check the purity and quantity of every magnetically sorted T cell population. From each sorted fraction, genomic DNA was isolated and quantified by UV absorbance on a Nanodrop 2000c. As for this clone: Its cognate antigen has yet to be identified. Base qualities were left out, and no much larger clone turns up one base away.

The CDR3 goes from the cysteine to the phenylalanine over 12 residues. Only CDR3 DNA remains: 36 bases, in frame from the first base. V loses 6 bases of germline sequence and J loses 5 bases, and the interval between the two ends is 11 bases. As encoded in the germline V gene (reference sequence), CDR1 is SEHNR while CDR2 is FQNEAQ. The clonotype was recovered from a man aged 18-30 years in good health. Some clones in this sample may be carry-over from other donors' samples. The chain joins TRBV7-9 to TRBJ2-7, with the D segment identity uncertain. The specimen sequenced was memory CD4+ T cells from PBMCs. In light of the paper, this sample's cell subset or site label describes: CD45RA-negative fraction. The DNA sequence reads TGTGCCAGCAGTTTCTCTAGTGACGAGCAGTACTTC. Its product reads: CASSFSSDEQYF.